This is a list of T cell receptor beta chains from one sample in a study of low-dose radiotherapy and immunotherapy resistance in tumors. TCRdb redid the calling of the reads with MiXCR, one entry per CDR3 protein. The data contain 60,000 or so distinct CDR3 sequences, approximately 25% of them singletons. This sample comprised PBMCs, obtained before treatment. Every receptor here comes from a male donor with rectosigmoid adenocarcinoma. CDR3s include the opening cysteine and the closing phenylalanine or tryptophan. The D gene is left open where the match is weak. The size field is filled for only some rows; it gives once, few, many or a size class.

V gene	clone size	D gene	J gene	CDR3 protein	CDR3 DNA
TRBV2	-	TRBD1	TRBJ1-1	CASSNRQGTEAFF	TGTGCCAGCAGTAACCGACAGGGCACTGAAGCTTTCTTT
TRBV19	once	-	TRBJ2-2	CASISGPNTGELFF	TGTGCCAGTATCAGCGGGCCGAACACCGGGGAGCTGTTTTTT
TRBV28	-	-	TRBJ2-1	CASSLRGDEQFF	TGTGCCAGCAGCCTGAGGGGGGATGAGCAGTTCTTC
TRBV3-1	-	-	TRBJ2-7	CASSHQGGKRNEQYF	TGTGCCAGCAGCCATCAAGGGGGAAAGCGTAACGAGCAGTACTTC
TRBV6-2/TRBV6-3	-	TRBD1	TRBJ2-3	CASSYPGVTGDTTDTQYF	TGTGCCAGCAGTTACCCTGGTGTGACAGGGGATACCACAGATACGCAGTATTTT
TRBV6-2/TRBV6-3	few	-	TRBJ2-1	CASFTLAGSREVEQFF	TGTGCCAGCTTCACCTTGGCGGGGAGTCGTGAGGTTGAGCAGTTCTTC
TRBV3-1	-	-	TRBJ2-3	CASRGGSTDTQYF	TGTGCCAGCAGGGGGGGTAGCACAGATACGCAGTATTTT
TRBV9	many	-	TRBJ2-7	CASSVGPAAPYEQYF	TGTGCCAGCAGCGTAGGGCCCGCCGCCCCATACGAGCAGTACTTC
TRBV10-3	many	-	TRBJ1-4	CAISQGTSNEKLFF	TGTGCCATCAGTCAGGGGACGTCTAATGAAAAACTGTTTTTT
TRBV25-1	many	-	TRBJ1-3	CASSELTRSGNTIYF	TGTGCCAGCAGTGAATTAACGCGCTCTGGAAACACCATATATTTT
TRBV5-6	many	-	TRBJ2-7	CASSALRRYEQYF	TGTGCCAGCAGCGCCCTTCGACGTTACGAGCAGTACTTC
TRBV7-8	-	TRBD2	TRBJ2-1	CASSAPRLAPYNEQFF	TGTGCCAGCAGCGCGCCCCGACTAGCCCCCTACAATGAGCAGTTCTTC
TRBV12-3/TRBV12-4	many	TRBD2	TRBJ2-3	CASSAGLALDTQYF	TGTGCCAGCAGTGCTGGACTAGCGTTGGATACGCAGTATTTT
TRBV28	few	-	TRBJ1-2	CASSLGDYGYTF	TGTGCCAGCAGTTTGGGGGACTATGGCTACACCTTC
TRBV7-3	many	TRBD2	TRBJ2-3	CASSEGLAGGPGDTQYF	TGTGCCAGCAGCGAGGGACTAGCGGGAGGGCCGGGAGATACGCAGTATTTT
TRBV4-3	many	-	TRBJ1-1	CASSQVTLYGKNTEAFF	TGCGCCAGCAGCCAAGTGACGTTGTACGGAAAGAACACTGAAGCTTTCTTT
TRBV6-2/TRBV6-3	-	-	TRBJ2-2	CASSYGPQLNTGELFF	TGTGCCAGCAGTTACGGTCCCCAGCTTAACACCGGGGAGCTGTTTTTT
TRBV27	-	-	TRBJ2-7	CASSRGPSSYEQYF	TGTGCCAGCAGCAGGGGCCCGAGCTCCTACGAGCAGTACTTC
TRBV28	many	-	TRBJ2-7	CASSSLINPYEQYF	TGTGCCAGCAGTTCATTAATTAACCCCTACGAGCAGTACTTC
TRBV29-1	many	-	TRBJ1-5	CSATIGIAGNQPQHF	TGCAGCGCGACCATTGGAATCGCAGGCAATCAGCCCCAGCATTTT
TRBV18	many	TRBD1	TRBJ2-7	CASSPSPRGSYEQYF	TGTGCCAGCTCACCATCGCCCAGGGGGTCCTACGAGCAGTACTTC
TRBV28	-	TRBD1	TRBJ2-3	CASSLYRTGGGGTDTQYF	TGTGCCAGCAGTCTATACCGGACAGGGGGTGGTGGCACAGATACGCAGTATTTT
TRBV13	once	-	TRBJ2-7	CASSPGGQYF	TGTGCCAGCAGCCCTGGGGGGCAGTACTTC
TRBV20-1	many	TRBD2	TRBJ2-1	CSAGLRLAGGDEQFF	TGCAGTGCTGGACTCCGACTAGCGGGGGGAGATGAGCAGTTCTTC
TRBV24-1	-	-	TRBJ2-1	CATSARNEQFF	TGTGCCACCAGTGCGCGGAATGAGCAGTTCTTC
TRBV5-1	many	-	TRBJ2-3	CASSLGQHTDTQYF	TGTGCCAGCAGCTTAGGACAGCACACAGATACGCAGTATTTT
TRBV6-2/TRBV6-3	many	-	TRBJ2-2	CASSYSRAGRYTGELFF	TGTGCCAGCAGTTACTCAAGGGCCGGCCGATACACCGGGGAGCTGTTTTTT
TRBV5-1	-	-	TRBJ1-1	CASSLAKAARRGTEAFF	TGTGCCAGCAGCTTGGCCAAGGCAGCTCGCCGTGGCACTGAAGCTTTCTTT
TRBV10-3	many	-	TRBJ1-1	CAISPGPPAEAFF	TGTGCCATCAGCCCGGGACCTCCGGCTGAAGCTTTCTTT
TRBV6-8	-	-	TRBJ2-2	CASSYATPGPGELFF	TGTGCCAGCAGTTATGCCACCCCCGGCCCCGGGGAGCTGTTTTTT
TRBV28	many	-	TRBJ1-3	CASSSPFIGASGNTIYF	TGTGCCAGCAGTTCACCCTTTATCGGCGCCTCTGGAAACACCATATATTTT
TRBV28	many	-	TRBJ1-2	CASSLSSGRRGYGYTF	TGTGCCAGCAGTTTATCGTCCGGCAGGAGAGGCTATGGCTACACCTTC
TRBV28	-	TRBD1	TRBJ2-5	CASSPPRGWETQYF	TGTGCCAGCAGTCCCCCCAGGGGGTGGGAGACCCAGTACTTC
TRBV21-1	many	-	TRBJ2-4	CASSKARGDRYLSAKNIQYF	TGTGCCAGCAGCAAAGCCCGGGGGGACAGGTACCTTTCGGCCAAAAACATTCAGTACTTC
TRBV28	-	-	TRBJ1-2	CAGRTRDNYGYTF	TGTGCCGGTCGCACCAGGGATAACTATGGCTACACCTTC
TRBV4-2	-	-	TRBJ2-2	CASSQEENTGELFF	TGTGCCAGCAGCCAAGAAGAGAACACCGGGGAGCTGTTTTTT
TRBV5-3	-	-	TRBJ1-1	CASTKRGLRTEAFF	TGTGCCAGCACCAAGAGGGGATTGAGAACTGAAGCTTTCTTT
TRBV4-3	many	-	TRBJ2-3	CASSQDRSRPTDTQYF	TGCGCCAGCAGCCAAGATCGCAGTAGACCAACAGATACGCAGTATTTT
TRBV9	-	-	TRBJ2-3	CASSEDQGTDTQYF	TGTGCCAGCAGCGAGGATCAGGGCACAGATACGCAGTATTTT
TRBV7-2	many	-	TRBJ1-1	CASSRGGNTEAFF	TGTGCCAGCAGCCGCGGAGGGAACACTGAAGCTTTCTTT
TRBV4-3	-	-	TRBJ2-1	CASSPDSDPNNEQFF	TGCGCCAGCAGCCCGGACAGTGATCCAAACAATGAGCAGTTCTTC
TRBV28	many	-	TRBJ1-1	CASSNHQGNTEAFF	TGTGCCAGCAGTAACCACCAGGGGAACACTGAAGCTTTCTTT
TRBV1	many	-	TRBJ2-3	CASSQRRGGRGDTQYF	TGCGCCAGCAGCCAAAGACGGGGGGGCCGTGGAGATACGCAGTATTTT